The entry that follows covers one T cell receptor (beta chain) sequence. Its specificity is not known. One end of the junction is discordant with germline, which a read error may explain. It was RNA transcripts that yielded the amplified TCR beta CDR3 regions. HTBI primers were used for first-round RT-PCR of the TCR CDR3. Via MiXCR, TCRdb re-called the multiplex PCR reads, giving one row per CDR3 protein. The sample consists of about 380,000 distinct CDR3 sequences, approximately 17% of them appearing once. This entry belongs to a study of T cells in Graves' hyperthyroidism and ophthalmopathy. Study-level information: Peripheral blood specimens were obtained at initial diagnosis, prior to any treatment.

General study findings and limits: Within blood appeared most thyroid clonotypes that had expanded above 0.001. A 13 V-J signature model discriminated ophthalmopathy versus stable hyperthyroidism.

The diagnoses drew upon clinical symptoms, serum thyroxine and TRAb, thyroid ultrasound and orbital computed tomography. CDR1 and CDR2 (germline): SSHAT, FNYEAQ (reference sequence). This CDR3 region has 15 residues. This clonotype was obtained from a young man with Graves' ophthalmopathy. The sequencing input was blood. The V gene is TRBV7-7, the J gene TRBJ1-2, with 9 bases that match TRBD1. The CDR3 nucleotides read TGTGCTAGCAGCTTCCGGGACAGGGTTGACTATGGCTACACCTTC. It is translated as CASSFRDRVDYGYTF.